This T cell receptor beta chain was captured by sequencing in a study of T cell responses to AZD1222 COVID-19 vaccine. Broader study findings: Clonal diversity was possibly underestimated; the donors were predominantly white British and more often female. Breadth and depth of Spike-specific TCRs rose after two AZD1222 doses. Variant regions that are unmutated are reportedly the target of nearly half of spike-specific TCRs.

The protocol was immunoSEQ multiplex PCR, while the TCRdb copy is restricted to in-frame clones and leaves out a portion. The sample has approximately 180,000 clones, 85% to 90% seen once. Comment on this clone: Its antigen is unknown.

CDR3 length: 16 residues. Germline lookup yields CDR1 SGHAT and CDR2 FQNNGV. The V end lost 5 bases, the J end lost 5 bases, and 21 bases lay between the germline ends. This clonotype originated in an adult in good health. The input for sequencing was peripheral blood, taken on day 0 of AZD1222 vaccination. This chain joins TRBV11-2 and TRBJ2-5, with D perhaps matching TRBD1 (6 bases). This chain's CDR3 is CASSIGGPKIRETQYF. The CDR3 bases are TGTGCCAGCAGCATAGGGGGACCTAAGATAAGGGAGACCCAGTACTTC.